This T cell receptor beta chain was retrieved from a study of regulatory T cells in long-lasting Graves disease. Looking at the study overall: Those with persistent Graves' disease had received antithyroid drugs for over 5 years with positive TSH receptor antibodies.

The time point denotes: persistent/refractory GD, antithyroid drugs over 5 years with positive TRAb. RNA extracted from PBMCs served as the sequencing template. The diagnosis of Graves' disease used American Thyroid Association guidelines. The CDR3 length is 14 residues. Germline values: CDR1 MDHEN, CDR2 SYDVKM. V was shortened by 8 bases and J by 5 bases, with 16 bases between the two germline ends. This clonotype was seen only a few times. Its antigen is unidentified. Building of the TCR beta libraries involved iRepertoire HTBI primers and Arm-PCR of CDR3 regions. TCRdb used MiXCR to reprocess the multiplex PCR reads, holding one entry per CDR3 protein. The sample has 250,000 to 300,000 distinct CDR3 sequences; 22% are singletons. Overall study findings and caveats: The work looked only at peripheral blood and did not look at thyroid tissue. Persistent Graves' patients possessed reduced TCR diversity relative to recently diagnosed ones.

The chain couples TRBV28 to TRBJ2-1, with D tentatively TRBD2 (6 bases). This material consisted of peripheral blood mononuclear cells (PBMCs), taken when the disease was refractory, from a patient treated with antithyroid drugs. This receptor was identified in a female donor with Graves disease. CDR3 DNA: TGTGCCAGCTCCCGCGGGATTCCTGACAATGAGCAGTTCTTC. Its protein is CASSRGIPDNEQFF.